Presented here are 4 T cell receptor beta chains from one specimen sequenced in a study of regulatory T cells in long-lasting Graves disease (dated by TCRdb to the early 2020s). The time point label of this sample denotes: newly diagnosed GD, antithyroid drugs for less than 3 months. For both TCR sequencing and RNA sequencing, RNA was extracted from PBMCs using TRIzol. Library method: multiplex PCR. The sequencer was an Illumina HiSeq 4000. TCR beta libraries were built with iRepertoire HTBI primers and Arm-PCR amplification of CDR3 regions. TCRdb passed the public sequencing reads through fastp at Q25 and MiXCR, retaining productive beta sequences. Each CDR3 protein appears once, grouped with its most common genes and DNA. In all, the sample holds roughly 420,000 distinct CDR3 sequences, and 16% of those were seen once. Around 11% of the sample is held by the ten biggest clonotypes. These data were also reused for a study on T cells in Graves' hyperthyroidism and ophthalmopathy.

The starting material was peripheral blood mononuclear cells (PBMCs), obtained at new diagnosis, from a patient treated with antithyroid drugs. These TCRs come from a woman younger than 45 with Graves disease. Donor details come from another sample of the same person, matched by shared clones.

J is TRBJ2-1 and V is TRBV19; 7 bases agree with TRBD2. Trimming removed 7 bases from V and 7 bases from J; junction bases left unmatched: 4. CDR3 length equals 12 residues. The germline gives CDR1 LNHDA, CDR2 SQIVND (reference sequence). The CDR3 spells CASMGGSNEQFF. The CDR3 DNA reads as TGTGCCAGTATGGGGGGGAGTAATGAGCAGTTCTTC.

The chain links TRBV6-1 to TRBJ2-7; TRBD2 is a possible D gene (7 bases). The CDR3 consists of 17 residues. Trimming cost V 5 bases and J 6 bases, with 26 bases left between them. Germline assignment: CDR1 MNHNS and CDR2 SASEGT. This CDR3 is CASSPLGGAEGYGEQYF. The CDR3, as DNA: TGTGCCAGCAGTCCCCTAGGGGGGGCTGAAGGGTATGGCGAGCAGTACTTC.

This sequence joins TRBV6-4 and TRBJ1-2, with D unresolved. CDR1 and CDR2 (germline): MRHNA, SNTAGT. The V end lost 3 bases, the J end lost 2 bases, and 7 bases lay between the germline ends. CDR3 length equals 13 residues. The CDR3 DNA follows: TGTGCCAGCAGTGAGACCGACAACTATGGCTACACCTTC. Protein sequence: CASSETDNYGYTF.

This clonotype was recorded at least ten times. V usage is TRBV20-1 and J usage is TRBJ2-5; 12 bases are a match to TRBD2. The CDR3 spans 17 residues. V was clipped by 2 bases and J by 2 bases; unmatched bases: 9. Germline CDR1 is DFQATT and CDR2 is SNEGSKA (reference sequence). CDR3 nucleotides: TGCAGTGCTAGAAGCCTAGCGGGAGGGTCGTTACAAGAGACCCAGTACTTC. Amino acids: CSARSLAGGSLQETQYF.